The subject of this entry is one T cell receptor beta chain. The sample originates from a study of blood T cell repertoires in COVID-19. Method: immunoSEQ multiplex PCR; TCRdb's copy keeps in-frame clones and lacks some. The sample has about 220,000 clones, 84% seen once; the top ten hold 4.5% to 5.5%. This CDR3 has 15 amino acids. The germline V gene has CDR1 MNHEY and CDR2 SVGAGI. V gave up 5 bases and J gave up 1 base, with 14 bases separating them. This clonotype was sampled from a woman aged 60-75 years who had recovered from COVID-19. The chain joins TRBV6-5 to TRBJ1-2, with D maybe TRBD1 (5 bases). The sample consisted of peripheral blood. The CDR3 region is CASSTRTLRNYGYTF. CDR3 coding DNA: TGTGCCAGCAGTACCCGGACACTGCGTAACTATGGCTACACCTTC.